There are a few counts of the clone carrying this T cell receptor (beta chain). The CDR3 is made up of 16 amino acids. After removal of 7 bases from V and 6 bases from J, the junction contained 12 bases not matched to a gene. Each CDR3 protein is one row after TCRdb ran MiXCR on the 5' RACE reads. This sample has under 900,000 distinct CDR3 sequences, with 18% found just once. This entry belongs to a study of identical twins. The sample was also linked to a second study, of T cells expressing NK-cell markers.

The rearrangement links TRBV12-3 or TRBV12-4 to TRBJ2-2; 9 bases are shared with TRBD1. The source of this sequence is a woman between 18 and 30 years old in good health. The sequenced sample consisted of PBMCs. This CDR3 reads CASTSLGQGVSGELFF. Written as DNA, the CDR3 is TGTGCCAGCACCTCCCTGGGACAGGGAGTTTCCGGGGAGCTGTTTTTT.